This T cell receptor beta chain was obtained from a study of identical twins. The CDR3 extends over 16 amino acids. CDR1 DFQATT and CDR2 SNEGSKA come from the germline V gene (reference sequence). TCRdb recomputed calls from the 5' RACE reads with MiXCR, one row per CDR3 protein. The sample lists 700,000 or so distinct CDR3 sequences, under 9% occurring once. Worth noting for this clonotype: One end of the junction fails to match germline, which may point to a read error.

Separately, the same data were catalogued under a study of yellow fever vaccine responses in identical twins.

The sequence was collected from a woman between 18 and 29 years old in good health. The chain links TRBV20-1 to TRBJ2-2; D may match TRBD1 or TRBD2 (5 bases each). The sequencing sample was made of PBMCs. The CDR3 spells CGASNFQGDRLGELFF. As DNA, the CDR3 is TGCGGTGCTAGTAATTTTCAGGGAGATCGGTTGGGGGAGCTGTTTTTT.